This is a list of T cell receptor beta chains from one sample in a study of blood T cell repertoires in COVID-19. Libraries were prepared by immunoSEQ multiplex PCR; TCRdb keeps only in-frame clonotypes and omits some of them. Counted here are some 150,000 clones, about four fifths occurring once; the ten biggest clones make up over 11%. What was sequenced was peripheral blood. The receptor source for this set is a woman aged 80 or older with acute or convalescent COVID-19. Both conserved end residues are part of each CDR3.

j_call cdr3_length v_call cdr3_aa
TRBJ2-3 14 TRBV29-1 CSVDRQVVTDTQYF
TRBJ2-2 17 TRBV3-1/TRBV3-2 CASSQKGGRAEAGELFF
TRBJ1-1 18 TRBV4-1 CASSQQMGTGGRYTEAFF
TRBJ2-7 13 TRBV25-1 CASSVWSSYEQYF
TRBJ2-1 19 TRBV5-4 CASSPRGGLAGVFYNEQFF
TRBJ1-1 14 TRBV6-6 CASSPLDGGTEAFF
TRBJ2-7 14 TRBV20-1 CSANDRKSSYEQYF
TRBJ2-2 14 TRBV3-1/TRBV3-2 CASSQDTRAGELFF
TRBJ2-3 18 TRBV11-2 CASSPRTSGGARSDTQYF
TRBJ2-7 13 TRBV19 CASSERWRDEQYF
TRBJ1-3 14 TRBV6-5 CASSPSGSGNTIYF
TRBJ2-2 15 TRBV27 CASSLAGGNTGELFF
TRBJ2-1 16 TRBV5-4 CASSTSLASSYNEQFF
TRBJ2-2 14 TRBV24-1 CATRGDRGAGELFF
TRBJ2-3 16 TRBV6-6 CASSYSRGGRGETQYF
TRBJ2-2 17 TRBV9 CASSVYQGYTNTGELFF
TRBJ2-1 15 TRBV7-2 CASSITSGRYNEQFF
TRBJ1-5 13 TRBV12-3/TRBV12-4 CASSWNYNQPQHF
TRBJ1-2 15 TRBV28 CASSPPDRANYGYTF
TRBJ2-7 13 TRBV5-8 CASSKNHRYEQYF
TRBJ2-3 16 TRBV5-1 CASSLGLVGSTDTQYF
TRBJ2-1 17 TRBV2 CASSVASGGASYNEQFF
TRBJ2-7 15 TRBV28 CASREAGGSSYEQYF
TRBJ2-3 13 TRBV6-5 CATTTGATDTQYF
TRBJ1-6 15 TRBV24-1 CATSDLGSTYSPLHF
TRBJ2-7 15 TRBV6-5 CAGRLLAGGSYEQYF
TRBJ2-7 14 TRBV28 CASSFSGGSYEQYF
TRBJ2-7 12 TRBV30 CAWSTSSYEQYF
TRBJ1-1 14 TRBV28 CASSRGGSSTEAFF
TRBJ2-1 15 TRBV24-1 CATSEKVAGENEQFF
TRBJ1-4 15 TRBV5-1 CASSPGTTGNEKLFF
TRBJ1-2 15 TRBV6-1 CASSENLGTGDGYTF
TRBJ2-2 15 TRBV9 CASSVEGQNTGELFF
TRBJ2-2 16 TRBV2 CASSELAGGVAGELFF
TRBJ1-6 14 TRBV18 CASSPGTGPSPLHF
TRBJ2-3 15 TRBV28 CASITTGTNADTQYF
TRBJ1-5 15 TRBV7-9 CASSLGGQGGQPQHF
TRBJ2-5 12 TRBV5-5 CASSLAGGTQYF
TRBJ1-2 12 TRBV3-1/TRBV3-2 CASSQGRYGYTF
TRBJ2-7 13 TRBV4-1 CASSQDPRYEQYF
TRBJ2-7 12 TRBV3-1/TRBV3-2 CASSRRSYEQYF
TRBJ2-5 15 TRBV18 CASSPRTGPQETQYF
TRBJ2-2 14 TRBV7-9 CASKLGEDTGELFF
TRBJ2-3 17 TRBV11-2 CASSFYDPGLADNTQYF
TRBJ1-1 14 TRBV28 CASWGGNSDTEAFF
TRBJ1-6 16 TRBV27 CASSSLLKIAELPLHF
TRBJ2-7 17 TRBV13 CASSLVVGSPTVYEQYF
TRBJ2-3 14 TRBV7-7 CASSLAGPGDTQYF
TRBJ2-3 13 TRBV6-5 CASRPPLANTQYF
TRBJ1-5 16 TRBV2 CASSARGALSNQPQHF
TRBJ1-4 15 TRBV27 CASSSWGTGSEKLFF
TRBJ1-5 20 TRBV4-1 CASSRVPGQGGGQGNQPQHF
TRBJ2-7 13 TRBV6-5 CASWPSGSYEQYF
TRBJ1-3 13 TRBV19 CASSTGAGNTIYF